This TCR beta chain was captured in a study of cytomegalovirus exposure and HLA in healthy donors. Study-level results: It was found in a later analysis that first-cohort TCR clusters tended to co-occur in the 90 to 150 validation repertoires.

A note on this clone: Its specificity is not known.

TCRdb's table, derived via immunoSEQ multiplex PCR, lists solely in-frame clones and lacks some. The profile shows over 250,000 clones, roughly 85% of them singletons. The sequence derives from a young woman in good health and CMV-seronegative. The source material was PBMCs.

The CDR3 DNA follows: TGTGCCAGCACACTTCAGGGGATACCCTACGAGCAGTACTTC. Protein product: CASTLQGIPYEQYF. The chain has TRBV5-6 and TRBJ2-7, with D possibly matching TRBD1 (6 bases). Trimming pared 6 bases from V and 2 bases from J, leaving 15 bases between. Germline values: CDR1 SGHDT, CDR2 YYEEEE. The CDR3 has 14 residues.